Below are 12 T cell receptor beta chains sequenced from a single sample in a study of chronic HIV infection and antiretroviral therapy. Each CDR3 protein is one row after TCRdb ran MiXCR on the 5' RACE reads. Of about 31,000 distinct CDR3 sequences listed, more than 7.5% are singletons. The source material was peripheral blood. The receptor source for this set is an adult who had HIV and had not received antiretroviral therapy, or was an uninfected healthy control (not recorded which).

This clonotype was seen repeatedly, ten times or more. J is TRBJ2-3 and V is TRBV29-1; 7 bases align to TRBD2. The CDR3 length is 16 residues. With V trimmed by 0 bases and J by 1 base, 7 bases remained unmatched. Looked up from germline, CDR1 is SQVTM and CDR2 is ANQGSEA. Written as DNA, the CDR3 is TGCAGCGTTGAAGAGGAGTGGGGGGGGGGCACAGATACGCAGTATTTT. Protein sequence: CSVEEEWGGGTDTQYF.

The chain joins TRBV7-6 to TRBJ2-3, with D possibly matching TRBD2 (5 bases). The CDR3 length is 15 residues. Germline values: CDR1 SGHVS, CDR2 FNYEAQ. V was pared by 3 bases and J by 2 bases, with 12 bases between. CDR3 nucleotides: TGTGCCAGCAGCTTGTACTCGGACTTCACAGATACGCAGTATTTT. Its protein product is CASSLYSDFTDTQYF.

DNA of the CDR3: TGCAGTGCTAGAGGTGAAAGCGGCACTGAAGCTTTCTTT. It translates to CSARGESGTEAFF. The chain recombines TRBV20-1 with TRBJ1-1; D call uncertain. V lost 1 base and J 4 bases, leaving 10 bases between the germline ends. This CDR3 region has 13 residues. CDR1 is DFQATT, CDR2 SNEGSKA, per germline (reference sequence).

This clonotype ranks as medium-sized. The chain has TRBV5-1 and TRBJ1-1; D call uncertain. CDR3 length: 15 residues. Germline lookup yields CDR1 SGHRS and CDR2 YFSETQ. With 1 base removed from V and 0 bases from J, the gap between germline ends came to 10 bases. DNA of the CDR3: TGCGCCAGCAGCTTGTCCCAAATGATGAACACTGAAGCTTTCTTT. Its protein is CASSLSQMMNTEAFF.

The CDR3 reads CAIKAREGLTDTQYF. As DNA, the CDR3 is TGTGCCATCAAGGCGCGTGAAGGGCTAACAGATACGCAGTATTTT. The V call is TRBV10-3, the J call TRBJ2-3, with D uncertain. The germline V gene has CDR1 ENHRY and CDR2 SYGVKD. Between the trimmed V and J ends, which lost 7 bases and 3 bases, there was a span of 17 bases. The CDR3 covers 15 residues.

This clonotype occurred a few times. This chain links TRBV6-5 with TRBJ2-2; D is tentatively TRBD1 or TRBD2 (5 bases each). CDR3 length: 15 amino acids. CDR1 MNHEY and CDR2 SVGAGI come from the germline V gene. Trimming took 3 bases from V and 8 from J, leaving 16 bases between them. This CDR3 reads CASSYLGPSEGELFF. The CDR3 coding sequence is TGTGCCAGCAGTTATCTGGGACCATCAGAGGGGGAGCTGTTTTTT.

This clonotype was picked up one time. This may arise from a read error, as a much more abundant clone is one base away. V and J are TRBV7-2 and TRBJ2-3; TRBD1 matches 7 bases. Germline V gives CDR1 SGHTA, CDR2 FQGNSA. The CDR3 extends over 15 amino acids. The V and J ends lost 3 bases and 2 bases, in that order; junction bases with no gene match: 5. The CDR3 region is CASSFRDSHTDTQYF. The CDR3 DNA reads as TGTGCCAGCAGCTTCCGGGACAGCCACACAGATACGCAGTATTTT.

This clonotype was seen at least ten times. The rearrangement joins TRBV10-3 to TRBJ2-6; no definite D call. Germline-derived CDR1 and CDR2 are ENHRY and SYGVKD. Trimming shortened V by 0 bases and J by 2 bases, and 14 bases separated the two germline ends. The CDR3 covers 18 residues. The CDR3 nucleotides read TGTGCCATCAGTGAGTCGAAGCCCGCTGGAACTGGGGCCAACGTCCTGACTTTC. It specifies CAISESKPAGTGANVLTF.

The V call is TRBV20-1, the J call TRBJ1-5; D remains ambiguous. CDR1 is DFQATT and CDR2 is SNEGSKA in the germline V gene (reference sequence). V was cut by 5 bases and J by 3 bases, with 14 bases left in between. This CDR3 has 14 amino acids. The CDR3 sequence is CSAVRLEVNQPQHF. The CDR3 nucleotides are TGCAGTGCTGTCAGGCTAGAGGTCAATCAGCCCCAGCATTTT.

This clonotype was counted a few times. The chain carries TRBV5-6 and TRBJ2-3; maybe TRBD2 (5 bases). The CDR3 sequence is 14 residues long. CDR1 is SGHDT, CDR2 YYEEEE, per germline. V gave up 3 bases and J gave up 4 bases, with 12 bases separating them. The CDR3 region has the DNA TGTGCCAGCAGCTCCCGGGGTCCCCCAGATACGCAGTATTTT. This encodes CASSSRGPPDTQYF.

This clonotype was detected a few times. The chain has TRBV20-1 and TRBJ2-7; TRBD2 aligns across 11 bases. From germline, CDR1 is DFQATT and CDR2 SNEGSKA (reference sequence). Trimming at V came to 3 bases and at J to 5 bases, leaving 12 bases not matched to a gene. The length of the CDR3 is 16 residues. The CDR3 loop reads CSASGLAGGNVDEQYF. The DNA of the CDR3 is TGCAGTGCTAGCGGCCTAGCGGGAGGTAATGTGGACGAGCAGTACTTC.

This clonotype was seen ten or more times. The chain is built from TRBV10-3 and TRBJ1-1; 7 positions agree with TRBD1. Trimming removed 6 bases from V and 0 bases from J; junction bases left unmatched: 4. This CDR3 is built from 14 residues. Per germline, CDR1 ENHRY and CDR2 SYGVKD. CDR3 loop: CAIRGQTMNTEAFF. The DNA of the CDR3 is TGTGCCATCAGGGGACAGACTATGAACACTGAAGCTTTCTTT.